Below are 21 T cell receptor beta chains sequenced from a single sample in a study of long-term antiretroviral therapy in people with HIV. At the survey level, the v3.0 immunoSEQ assay was run. Generated by immunoSEQ multiplex PCR, the TCRdb table keeps only in-frame clones and is missing some. In the table there are tens of thousands of clones, just under 80% of which are singletons. Sequencing used unsorted PBMCs, obtained 3.1 years after starting antiretroviral therapy. Source of these receptors: a woman between 45 and 60 years old with HIV.

The table lists this clone with a few counts. The rearrangement uses TRBV6-5 and TRBJ2-4; D remains ambiguous. Trimming took off 0 bases at V and 5 bases at J, with 11 bases between the two ends. The CDR3 sequence is 15 residues long. CDR1 and CDR2 (germline): MNHEY, SVGAGI. The CDR3 DNA follows: TGTGCCAGCAGTTACTCGTCCCTTAGCCAAAACATTCAGTACTTC. It specifies CASSYSSLSQNIQYF.

The chain recombines TRBV9 with TRBJ1-4; tentative D call: TRBD1 (5 bases). Germline values: CDR1 SGDLS, CDR2 YYNGEE. The V end lost 2 bases, the J end lost 0 bases, and 17 bases lay between the germline ends. CDR3 size: 18 residues. As DNA, the CDR3 is TGTGCCAGCAGCGTCAAAAGCGGTTTGGGGGCAACTAATGAAAAACTGTTTTTT. It encodes CASSVKSGLGATNEKLFF.

This rearrangement joins TRBV6-5 to TRBJ2-3; 8 bases line up with TRBD2. The CDR3 is 14 amino acids. The germline gives CDR1 MNHEY, CDR2 SVGAGI. The V and J ends lost 7 bases and 3 bases, in that order; junction bases with no gene match: 6. DNA for the CDR3: TGTGCCAGCAAAAGGGGACTAGATACAGATACGCAGTATTTT. This encodes CASKRGLDTDTQYF.

J is TRBJ2-4 and V is TRBV7-9, with D uncertain. The CDR3 spans 13 residues. V was trimmed by 3 bases and J by 11 bases, leaving 14 bases between them. Germline lookup yields CDR1 SEHNR and CDR2 FQNEAQ (reference sequence). CDR3 coding DNA: TGTGCCAGCAGCTTCGTCCAGGCAGAATTTCAGTACTTC. Protein sequence: CASSFVQAEFQYF.

V and J are TRBV5-1 and TRBJ2-5, with D hard to call. Germline V gives CDR1 SGHRS, CDR2 YFSETQ. The CDR3 spans 12 residues. Trimming removed 0 bases from V and 2 bases from J, with 2 bases in between. The CDR3 loop reads CASSLGQETQYF. CDR3 sequence (DNA): TGCGCCAGCAGCTTGGGACAAGAGACCCAGTACTTC. Drawing the rest from reference TRBV5-1 and TRBJ2-5, the complete variable domain is KAGVTQTPRYLIKTRGQQVTLSCSPISGHRSVSWYQQTPGQGLQFLFEYFSETQRNKGNFPGRFSGRQFSNSRSEMNVSTLELGDSALYLCASSLGQETQYFGPGTRLLVL.

This clone was counted a single time. The chain has TRBV18 and TRBJ1-4; 8 positions agree with TRBD1. In germline, CDR1 is KGHSH, CDR2 LQKENI. This CDR3 has 15 residues. V trimming: 5 bases; J trimming: 3 bases; junction bases outside the gene matches: 5. The CDR3 sequence is CASSLQTGANEKLFF. CDR3 DNA sequence: TGTGCCAGCTCATTGCAGACAGGGGCTAATGAAAAACTGTTTTTT.

CDR3 bases: TGCGCCAGCAGTGACTGGGACAGGGGGCTGAACACTGAAGCTTTCTTT. Its protein product is CASSDWDRGLNTEAFF. V and J are TRBV10-2 and TRBJ1-1, with 12 bases lining up with TRBD1. The CDR3 is 16 residues long. The germline V gene encodes CDR1 WSHSY and CDR2 SAAADI. Losses at the gene ends were 3 bases for V and 0 bases for J; bases not matched to a gene: 2.

The rearrangement links TRBV6-1 to TRBJ2-7; D is perhaps TRBD1 (5 bases). The germline gives CDR1 MNHNS, CDR2 SASEGT. This CDR3 has 13 amino acids. Trimming pared 8 bases from V and 2 bases from J, leaving 13 bases between. As DNA, the CDR3 is TGTGCCAGCTCGGTTGCCAGGGCCTACGAGCAGTACGTC. This encodes CASSVARAYEQYV.

The CDR3 nucleotides read TGCGCCAGCAGCCAAGGGACGGATACCTACGAGCAGTACTTC. Its translation: CASSQGTDTYEQYF. The chain has TRBV4-1 and TRBJ2-7, with unresolved D. The CDR3 sequence is 14 residues long. Per the germline V gene, CDR1 is MGHRA and CDR2 is YSYEKL. V lost 1 base and J 2 bases, leaving 9 bases between the germline ends.

This clone has more than one count but fewer than ten. The gene calls are TRBV7-9 and TRBJ1-2; TRBD1 matches 8 bases. This CDR3 contains 14 residues. Germline trimming cut 3 bases from V and 8 bases from J; bases unmatched to any gene: 8. Germline V gives CDR1 SEHNR, CDR2 FQNEAQ (reference sequence). The CDR3 loop is CASSFDRGGGGYTF. DNA for the CDR3: TGTGCCAGCAGCTTCGACAGGGGCGGAGGGGGCTACACCTTC. The whole variable domain, filled in from reference TRBV7-9 and TRBJ1-2, reads DTGVSQNPRHKITKRGQNVTFRCDPISEHNRLYWYRQTLGQGPEFLTYFQNEAQLEKSRLLSDRFSAERPKGSFSTLEIQRTEQGDSAMYLCASSFDRGGGGYTFGSGTRLTVV.

V is TRBV29-1 and J is TRBJ2-3, with 8 positions matching TRBD2. This CDR3 has 15 amino acids. Losses at the gene ends were 6 bases for V and 8 bases for J; bases not matched to a gene: 16. Germline V gene data show CDR1 as SQVTM and CDR2 as ANQGSEA. CDR3 in DNA: TGCAGCGTGGATTCGCGGGGGGATGCACAGGGTACGCAGTATTTT. This encodes CSVDSRGDAQGTQYF.

The chain employs TRBV5-1 and TRBJ1-4; TRBD1 matches at 7 bases. In germline, CDR1 is SGHRS, CDR2 YFSETQ. The CDR3 extends over 16 amino acids. With V trimmed by 0 bases and J by 1 base, 3 bases remained unmatched. As DNA, the CDR3 is TGCGCCAGCAGCTTGGGACAGGGCGTAACTAATGAAAAACTGTTTTTT. This encodes CASSLGQGVTNEKLFF.

The chain is built from TRBV11-2 and TRBJ2-7; 9 positions match TRBD2. Germline CDR1 and CDR2: SGHAT and FQNNGV. This CDR3 spans 15 amino acids. Unmatched junction bases numbered 2, after V lost 0 bases and J lost 2 bases. DNA of the CDR3: TGTGCCAGCAGCTTAGAGGAGCGGGGGGCCTACGAGCAGTACTTC. Translated: CASSLEERGAYEQYF.

J is TRBJ1-5 and V is TRBV7-2; TRBD1 matches 9 bases. This CDR3 has 15 residues. V was clipped by 5 bases and J by 7 bases; unmatched bases: 9. CDR1 SGHTA and CDR2 FQGNSA come from the germline V gene. This CDR3 is CASSPWTGEYQPQHF. The CDR3 nucleotides read TGTGCCAGCAGCCCTTGGACAGGGGAATACCAGCCCCAGCATTTT. Based on the CDR3 plus reference TRBV7-2 and TRBJ1-5, the full variable domain is GAGVSQSPSNKVTEKGKDVELRCDPISGHTALYWYRQSLGQGLEFLIYFQGNSAPDKSGLPSDRFSAERTGGSVSTLTIQRTQQEDSAVYLCASSPWTGEYQPQHFGDGTRLSIL.

The V call is TRBV7-9, the J call TRBJ2-5; D perhaps matches TRBD2 (5 bases). The CDR3 has 15 residues. CDR1 is SEHNR, CDR2 FQNEAQ, per germline (reference sequence). V lost 4 bases and J lost 4, with 16 bases in between. The CDR3 loop reads CASSWRALPLETQYF. CDR3 sequence (DNA): TGTGCCAGCAGCTGGCGGGCTCTCCCCCTAGAGACCCAGTACTTC.

This clone was seen a handful of times. The gene calls are TRBV7-9 and TRBJ2-7; possibly TRBD1 for D (6 bases). The CDR3 length is 14 residues. Germline assignment: CDR1 SEHNR and CDR2 FQNEAQ (reference sequence). V was shortened by 3 bases and J by 3 bases, with 12 bases between the two germline ends. CDR3: CASSFPGHDYEQYV. The DNA of the CDR3 is TGTGCCAGCAGCTTCCCGGGACACGACTACGAGCAGTACGTC.

This chain uses TRBV5-8 with TRBJ1-2; 7 bases line up with TRBD1. The length of the CDR3 is 15 residues. V was pared by 5 bases and J by 3 bases, with 10 bases of the junction left unmatched. CDR1 SGHTS and CDR2 YDEGEE come from the germline V gene. CDR3 bases: TGTGCCAGCAGTCCCTTACCGGGACAGTACTATGGCTACACCTTC. It codes for CASSPLPGQYYGYTF. Based on the CDR3 plus reference TRBV5-8 and TRBJ1-2, the full variable domain is EAGVTQSPTHLIKTRGQQATLRCSPISGHTSVYWYQQALGLGLQFLLWYDEGEERNRGNFPPRFSGRQFPNYSSELNVNALELEDSALYLCASSPLPGQYYGYTFGSGTRLTVV.

The DNA of the CDR3 is TGTGCCAGCAGCTTAGGGGGAGGGGTGTGGGGGTACGAGCAGTACGTC. Translating gives CASSLGGGVWGYEQYV. This chain uses TRBV11-2 with TRBJ2-7; 7 positions agree with TRBD2. Germline CDR1 is SGHAT and CDR2 is FQNNGV. This CDR3 is 16 amino acids long. V shed 1 base and J 4 bases; nucleotides not matched to a gene: 10.

This clone was detected a few times. CDR3 sequence (DNA): TGTGCCAGCAGTGTAAATCGGGGGCAGGGGGGGTATGGCTACACCTTC. The encoded protein is CASSVNRGQGGYGYTF. V usage is TRBV6-1 and J usage is TRBJ1-2; 7 positions agree with TRBD1. The CDR3 loop spans 16 amino acids. Germline lookup yields CDR1 MNHNS and CDR2 SASEGT. The junction had 13 bases not matched to a gene; V was cut back by 4 bases and J by 5 bases.

A single count supports this clone. The chain recombines TRBV28 with TRBJ2-3; 9 bases map to TRBD1. Germline assignment: CDR1 MDHEN and CDR2 SYDVKM. With 5 bases clipped from V and 0 bases from J, the junction kept 6 bases outside the gene matches. CDR3 length: 16 residues. CDR3 in amino acids: CASSPWTGVSTDTQYF. The CDR3 DNA is TGTGCCAGCAGTCCCTGGACAGGGGTAAGCACAGATACGCAGTATTTT.

The chain recombines TRBV19 with TRBJ1-1; D is ambiguous. The CDR3 covers 11 residues. Germline lookup yields CDR1 LNHDA and CDR2 SQIVND (reference sequence). V shed 6 bases and J shed 5 bases, with 7 bases lying between them. In DNA form, the CDR3 reads TGTGCCAGTAGGTCGGGGACTGAAGCTTTCTTT. The encoded protein is CASRSGTEAFF.